This entry features one T cell receptor (beta chain) sequence. This clonotype was seen repeatedly, ten times or more. Its antigen remains undetermined. No clone much larger than this one lies a single base away; base qualities are absent. These data originate in a study of early T cells in non-severe SARS-CoV-2 infection (dated by TCRdb to about 2021). With respect to the entire study: Because TCR sequencing relied on bulk RNA taken from unsorted whole blood, pairing of alpha and beta chains was not possible.

V is pared back by 6 bases and J by 9 bases, with 14 bases lying between the germline termini. From the germline V gene, CDR1 is SQVTM and CDR2 is ANQGSEA. Spanning cysteine to phenylalanine, the CDR3 consists of 12 amino acids. The CDR3 DNA has 36 bases and is translated from base 1. A case-control design nested within a healthcare worker cohort in London, UK, was used, with weekly nasopharyngeal swab PCR tests and blood sampling performed. Between 23 and 31 March 2020, the week of the UK lockdown, healthcare workers were enrolled and then followed up weekly for as long as 16 weeks. Library prep was done by 5' RACE. The listed sequencing device is NextSeq 500. The TCR library protocol attached unique molecular identifiers to individual cDNA molecules to correct for sequencing error and PCR bias. Sequencing covered both TCR alpha and beta chains, and within each sample the abundances of alpha and beta sequences were tightly co-correlated. The study's processing was this. Decombinator V4 was used to annotate the V gene, J gene and CDR3 of the TCR sequences. TCRs were defined as expanded if a significant change between any two time points was detected under a Poisson model with p below 0.0001. TCR abundances were normalised to the total number of TCRs sequenced in each sample and reported as counts per million. MAIT TCRs were defined by TRAV1-2 paired with TRAJ12, TRAJ20 or TRAJ33, and iNKT TCRs by TRAV10 paired with TRAJ18. A search of VDJdb, accessed on 1 November 2021, was run for TCRs annotated to CMV, EBV and SARS-CoV-2, with TCRs annotated for multiple antigens excluded. Starting from the raw public reads, TCRdb applied fastp trimming at Q25, assembled clones with MiXCR and retained in-frame beta chains. When rows share a CDR3 protein, they turn into one entry using the most common DNA and genes. TCRdb, not the original authors, processed these V and J calls. The sample records under 100,000 distinct CDR3 sequences, 9.5% to 11% of which are singletons. The ten largest clones capture around 5.4% of the sample.

Beyond this particular receptor, the publication reports: VDJdb matching was skewed toward anti-spike CD8 responses and likely underestimated virus-specific expansions, missing private and CD4 specificities.

The source is an adult who was a healthcare worker with PCR-confirmed SARS-CoV-2 infection or an uninfected control (not recorded which). The material sequenced was whole blood. This chain joins TRBV29-1 to TRBJ2-2, with an unclear D gene assignment. The CDR3 corresponds to CSVDSAGRELFF. The nucleotide sequence reads as follows: TGCAGCGTAGACTCAGCAGGCCGGGAGCTGTTTTTT.